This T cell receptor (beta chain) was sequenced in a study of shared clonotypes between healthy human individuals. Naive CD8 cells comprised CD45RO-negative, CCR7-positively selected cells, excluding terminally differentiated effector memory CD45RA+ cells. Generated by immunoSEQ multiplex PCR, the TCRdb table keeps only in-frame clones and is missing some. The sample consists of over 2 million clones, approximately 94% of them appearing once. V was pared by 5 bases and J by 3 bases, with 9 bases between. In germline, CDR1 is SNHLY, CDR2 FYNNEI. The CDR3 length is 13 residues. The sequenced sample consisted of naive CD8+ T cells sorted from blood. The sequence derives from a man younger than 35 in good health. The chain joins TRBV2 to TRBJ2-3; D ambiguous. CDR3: CASSNSLTDTQYF. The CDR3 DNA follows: TGTGCCAGCAGTAACTCCCTTACAGATACGCAGTATTTT.